This T cell receptor beta chain was identified in a study of radiotherapy plus CTLA-4 blockade in lung cancer. Overall study: Patients showed objective responses in 15% to 20% of cases, and disease control was achieved by approximately 33%. Study results and caveats: Interferon-beta and early blood T cell clone dynamics reportedly predicted response best. An expansion of tumor-derived TCR clones occurred in blood after radiotherapy plus ipilimumab.

TCRdb's table, derived via immunoSEQ multiplex PCR, lists solely in-frame clones and lacks some. The data hold about 120,000 clones, with 85% to 90% observed a single time. Focal radiation was given together with CTLA-4 blockade (ipilimumab) to patients with chemo-refractory metastatic non-small-cell lung cancer. Trimming stripped 2 bases from V and 6 bases from J, with 4 bases between. Germline loops: CDR1 MGHDK, CDR2 SYGVNS. The CDR3 is made up of 11 amino acids. A note on this clone: Its antigen is not identified.

This clonotype originated in a human donor with non-small cell lung cancer that progressed on radiotherapy plus ipilimumab. The chain combines TRBV25-1 with TRBJ2-5, with unresolved D. This material consisted of peripheral blood, taken from a patient treated with radiotherapy plus ipilimumab. CDR3 in DNA: TGTGCCAGCAGTGAAGCGCAGACCCAGTACTTC. Amino acids: CASSEAQTQYF.